The entry that follows covers one T cell receptor (beta chain) sequence. Using immunoSEQ multiplex PCR, the repertoire was profiled, and TCRdb retains in-frame clones only, with some absent. The profile shows more than 30,000 clones, around nine tenths of them singletons. This entry belongs to a study of preoperative IRX-2 immunotherapy in early breast cancer. Stated treatment: preoperative locoregional IRX-2 cytokine immunotherapy. Samples came from a phase Ib trial of preoperative locoregional IRX-2 cytokine immunotherapy. Germline V gene sequence: CDR1 MNHGY, CDR2 SAAAGT. The V and J ends lost 0 bases and 2 bases respectively, with 10 bases between them. CDR3 length: 15 residues.

This TCR was sampled from a human donor with breast cancer. The gene calls are TRBV6-8 and TRBJ1-1; D ambiguous. This material consisted of tumor tissue, taken after IRX-2 immunotherapy. Here the CDR3 reads CASSYSSTPNTEAFF. DNA for the CDR3: TGTGCCAGCAGTTACTCAAGCACCCCAAACACTGAAGCTTTCTTT.